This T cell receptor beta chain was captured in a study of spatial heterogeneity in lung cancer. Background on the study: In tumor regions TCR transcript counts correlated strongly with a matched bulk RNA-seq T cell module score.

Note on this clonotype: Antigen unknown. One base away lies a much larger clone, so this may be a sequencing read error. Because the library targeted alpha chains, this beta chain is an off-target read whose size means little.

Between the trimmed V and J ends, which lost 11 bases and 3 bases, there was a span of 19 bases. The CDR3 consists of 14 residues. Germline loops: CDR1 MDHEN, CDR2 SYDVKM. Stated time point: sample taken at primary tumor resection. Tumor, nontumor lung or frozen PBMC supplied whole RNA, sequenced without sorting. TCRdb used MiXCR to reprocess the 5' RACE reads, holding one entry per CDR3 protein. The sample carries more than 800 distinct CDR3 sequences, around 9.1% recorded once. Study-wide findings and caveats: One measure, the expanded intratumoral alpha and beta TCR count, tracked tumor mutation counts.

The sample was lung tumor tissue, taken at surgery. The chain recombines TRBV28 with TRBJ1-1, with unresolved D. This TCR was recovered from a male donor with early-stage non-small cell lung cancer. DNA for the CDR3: TGTGCCGGCACCCCTGGGCGGGCCCACACTGAAGCTTTCTTT. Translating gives CAGTPGRAHTEAFF.